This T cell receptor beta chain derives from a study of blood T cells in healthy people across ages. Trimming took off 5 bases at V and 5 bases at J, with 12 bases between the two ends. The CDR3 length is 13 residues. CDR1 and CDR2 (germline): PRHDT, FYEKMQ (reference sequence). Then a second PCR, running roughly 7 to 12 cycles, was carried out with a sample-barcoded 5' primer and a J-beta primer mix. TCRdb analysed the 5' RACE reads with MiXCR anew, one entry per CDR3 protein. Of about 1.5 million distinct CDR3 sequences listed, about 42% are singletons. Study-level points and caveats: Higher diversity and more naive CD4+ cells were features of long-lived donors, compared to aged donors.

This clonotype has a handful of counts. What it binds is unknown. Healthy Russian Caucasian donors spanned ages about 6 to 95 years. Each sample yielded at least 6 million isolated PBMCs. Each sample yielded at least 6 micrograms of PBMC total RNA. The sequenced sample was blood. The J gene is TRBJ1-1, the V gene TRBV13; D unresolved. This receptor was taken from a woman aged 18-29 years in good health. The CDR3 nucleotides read TGTGCCAGCAGCCTAGACGGAGAGACTGAAGCTTTCTTT. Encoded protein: CASSLDGETEAFF.